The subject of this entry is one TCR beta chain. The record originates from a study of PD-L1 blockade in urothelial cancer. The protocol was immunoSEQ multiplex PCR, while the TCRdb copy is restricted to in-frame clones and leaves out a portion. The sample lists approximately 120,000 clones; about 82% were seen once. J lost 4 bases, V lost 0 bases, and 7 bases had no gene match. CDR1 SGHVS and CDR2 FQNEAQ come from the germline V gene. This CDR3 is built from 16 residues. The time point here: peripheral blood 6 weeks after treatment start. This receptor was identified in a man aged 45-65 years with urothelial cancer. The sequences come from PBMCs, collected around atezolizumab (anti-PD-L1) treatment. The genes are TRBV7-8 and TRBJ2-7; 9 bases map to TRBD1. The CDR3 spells CASSLALGQGEYEQYF. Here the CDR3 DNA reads TGTGCCAGCAGCTTAGCCTTGGGACAGGGAGAGTACGAGCAGTACTTC. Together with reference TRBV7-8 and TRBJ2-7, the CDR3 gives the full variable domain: GAGVSQSPRYKVAKRGQDVALRCDPISGHVSLFWYQQALGQGPEFLTYFQNEAQLDKSGLPSDRFFAERPEGSVSTLKIQRTQQEDSAVYLCASSLALGQGEYEQYFGPGTRLTVT.